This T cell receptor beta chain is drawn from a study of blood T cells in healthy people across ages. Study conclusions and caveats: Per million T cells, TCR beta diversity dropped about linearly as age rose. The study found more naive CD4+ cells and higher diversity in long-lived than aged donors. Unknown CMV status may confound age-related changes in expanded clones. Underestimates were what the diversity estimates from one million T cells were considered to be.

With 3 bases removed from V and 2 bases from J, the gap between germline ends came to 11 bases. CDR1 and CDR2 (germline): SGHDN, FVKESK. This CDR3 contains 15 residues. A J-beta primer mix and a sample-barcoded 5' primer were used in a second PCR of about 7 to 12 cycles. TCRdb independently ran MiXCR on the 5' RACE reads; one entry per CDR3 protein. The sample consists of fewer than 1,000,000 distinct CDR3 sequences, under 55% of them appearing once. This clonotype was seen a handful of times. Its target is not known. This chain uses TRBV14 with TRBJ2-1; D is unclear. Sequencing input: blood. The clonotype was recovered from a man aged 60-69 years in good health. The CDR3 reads CASSHRDKTYNEQFF. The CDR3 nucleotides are TGTGCCAGCAGCCATAGAGACAAGACCTACAATGAGCAGTTCTTC.